The next 5 T cell receptor beta chains were all read from a single sample in a study of cytomegalovirus exposure and HLA in healthy donors. The PCR made use of 60 Vbeta and 13 Jbeta primers. Data came from immunoSEQ multiplex PCR; TCRdb stores just in-frame clones and leaves some out. The sample includes 60,000 to 80,000 clones, 70% to 85% of them seen just once. The sequencing input was PBMCs. The receptors here all came from a woman under 40 in good health and CMV-seronegative.

The V and J genes are TRBV7-8 and TRBJ2-7; the D gene is possibly TRBD1 (5 bases). The V end lost 1 base, the J end lost 1 base, and 11 bases lay between the germline ends. The CDR3 length is 15 residues. Germline V lookup: CDR1 SGHVS, CDR2 FQNEAQ. The DNA for the CDR3 is TGTGCCAGCAGCTTAGGCCTGGGGCAGTCCTACGAGCAGTACTTC. Protein product: CASSLGLGQSYEQYF.

The chain carries TRBV6-5 and TRBJ1-1; 8 bases fit TRBD1. The CDR3 is 14 residues long. CDR1 and CDR2 from the germline V gene are MNHEY and SVGAGI. The V segment lost 2 bases and the J segment 10 bases; nucleotides outside the gene matches: 9. The chain's CDR3 is CASSYPGAGGRAFF. For the CDR3, the DNA is TGTGCCAGCAGTTACCCCGGGGCAGGGGGCAGAGCTTTCTTT.

The CDR3 reads CASSSDRATEAFF. CDR3 DNA: TGTGCCAGCAGCAGTGACAGGGCCACTGAAGCTTTCTTT. This sequence joins TRBV7-8 and TRBJ1-1; the match to TRBD1 covers 7 bases. Germline CDR1 is SGHVS and CDR2 is FQNEAQ. This CDR3 has 13 residues. J was trimmed by 4 bases and V by 5 bases; bases with no gene match: 4.

The gene calls are TRBV5-8 and TRBJ1-1; TRBD1 matches 7 bases. Trimming at V came to 2 bases and at J to 0 bases, leaving 10 bases not matched to a gene. Germline V gene sequence: CDR1 SGHTS, CDR2 YDEGEE. The CDR3 length is 17 residues. CDR3 coding DNA: TGTGCCAGCAGCTTCCGACAGGGAAAAATCATGAACACTGAAGCTTTCTTT. As protein: CASSFRQGKIMNTEAFF.

This clone was detected once. The gene calls are TRBV5-1 and TRBJ2-3; the match to TRBD2 covers 7 bases. CDR1 is SGHRS and CDR2 is YFSETQ in the germline V gene. The CDR3 is 14 amino acids. V was clipped by 7 bases and J by 2 bases; unmatched bases: 7. In DNA form, the CDR3 reads TGCGCCAGCTACCAAGCGGGATACACAGATACGCAGTATTTT. It codes for CASYQAGYTDTQYF. Based on the CDR3 plus reference TRBV5-1 and TRBJ2-3, the full variable domain is KAGVTQTPRYLIKTRGQQVTLSCSPISGHRSVSWYQQTPGQGLQFLFEYFSETQRNKGNFPGRFSGRQFSNSRSEMNVSTLELGDSALYLCASYQAGYTDTQYFGPGTRLTVL.